These T cell receptor beta chains were read from a single sample in a study of molecular identifiers for immune sequencing clone quantification. Each CDR3 protein gets one entry after TCRdb re-called the PCR reads with MiXCR. The table lists just under 65,000 distinct CDR3 sequences, 15% to 20% of them singletons, with roughly 1.5% in the top ten. Material for sequencing was naive CD8+ T cells from blood, with Jurkat cell RNA spiked in. The receptors stem from a human donor in good health. Some libraries in this study had Jurkat cell RNA spiked in. CDR3s include the opening cysteine and the closing phenylalanine or tryptophan. Each record gives: CDR3 protein, CDR3 DNA, clone size, D gene, J gene, V gene. D genes are given only for firm matches. Expanded clones are given a class, and other clones once, few, many or no size at all.

CSARQTSGSSPSTDTQYF	TGCAGTGCTAGACAAACTAGCGGGAGTTCTCCCAGCACAGATACGCAGTATTTT	many	TRBD2	TRBJ2-3	TRBV20-1
CASSLGSYYEQYF	TGTGCCAGCAGCTTAGGCTCTTACTACGAGCAGTACTTC	many	.	TRBJ2-7	TRBV7-6
CASSRKIETDVNDERFF	TGCGCCAGCAGCCGGAAAATAGAGACAGACGTGAACGATGAGCGGTTCTTC	few	.	TRBJ2-1	TRBV5-1
CASSTGTDGGLGAYEQYF	TGTGCCAGCAGTACCGGGACGGATGGGGGTTTAGGAGCCTACGAGCAGTACTTC	many	.	TRBJ2-7	TRBV27
CASSWTSGGLTDTQYF	TGTGCCAGCAGTTGGACTAGCGGGGGACTCACAGATACGCAGTATTTT	many	TRBD2	TRBJ2-3	TRBV7-2
CASLRSTGELFF	TGTGCCAGCCTCCGGAGCACCGGGGAGCTGTTTTTT	many	.	TRBJ2-2	TRBV7-9
CASSPTIGGNEHF	TGTGCCAGCAGCCCCACGATCGGGGGTAATGAACACTTC	many	.	TRBJ2-7	TRBV5-6
CASTILGTTSYEQYF	TGTGCCAGCACAATCCTCGGGACGACTTCCTACGAGCAGTACTTC	few	.	TRBJ2-7	TRBV6-1
CASSAGGTAGTKNIQYF	TGTGCCAGCAGCGCCGGGGGGACAGCGGGGACCAAAAACATTCAGTACTTC	.	.	TRBJ2-4	TRBV9
CASSRSQGSTEAFF	TGTGCCAGCAGTCGCTCACAGGGCAGCACTGAAGCTTTCTTT	many	.	TRBJ1-1	TRBV6-6
CASSPLPGQATDTQYF	TGTGCCAGCAGCCCCCTACCGGGACAAGCTACAGATACGCAGTATTTT	many	.	TRBJ2-3	TRBV4-2
CSAHLGYEQYF	TGCAGCGCCCATCTGGGATACGAGCAGTACTTC	many	.	TRBJ2-7	TRBV29-1
CASSFRSTGELFF	TGTGCCAGCAGTTTCCGGTCCACCGGGGAGCTGTTTTTT	many	.	TRBJ2-2	TRBV28
CASRDRGQGAHEQYF	TGTGCCAGCAGGGACCGGGGACAGGGTGCCCACGAGCAGTACTTC	many	TRBD1	TRBJ2-7	TRBV7-9
CASSPRLGADTEAFF	TGTGCCAGCAGCCCTCGTTTGGGGGCGGACACTGAAGCTTTCTTT	many	.	TRBJ1-1	TRBV9
CASSLLPKGTSPSEQFF	TGTGCCAGCAGCTTACTTCCGAAGGGGACTAGCCCCAGTGAGCAGTTCTTC	many	TRBD2	TRBJ2-1	TRBV7-6
CSARDPGQGYEQYF	TGCAGTGCTAGAGATCCAGGACAGGGGTACGAGCAGTACTTC	few	TRBD1	TRBJ2-7	TRBV20-1
CASSGTSGDSVRTGELFF	TGTGCCAGCAGTGGAACTAGCGGGGATTCTGTTAGGACCGGGGAGCTGTTTTTT	many	TRBD2	TRBJ2-2	TRBV28
CASSYSEGPDTGELFF	TGTGCCAGCAGTTACTCGGAGGGGCCCGACACCGGGGAGCTGTTTTTT	.	.	TRBJ2-2	TRBV6-6
CASSAWFRENTGELFF	TGTGCCAGCAGTGCATGGTTCCGAGAAAACACCGGGGAGCTGTTTTTT	many	.	TRBJ2-2	TRBV27
CASSLIDRTDNYGYTF	TGTGCCAGCAGTCTCATAGACAGGACAGATAACTATGGCTACACCTTC	many	.	TRBJ1-2	TRBV28